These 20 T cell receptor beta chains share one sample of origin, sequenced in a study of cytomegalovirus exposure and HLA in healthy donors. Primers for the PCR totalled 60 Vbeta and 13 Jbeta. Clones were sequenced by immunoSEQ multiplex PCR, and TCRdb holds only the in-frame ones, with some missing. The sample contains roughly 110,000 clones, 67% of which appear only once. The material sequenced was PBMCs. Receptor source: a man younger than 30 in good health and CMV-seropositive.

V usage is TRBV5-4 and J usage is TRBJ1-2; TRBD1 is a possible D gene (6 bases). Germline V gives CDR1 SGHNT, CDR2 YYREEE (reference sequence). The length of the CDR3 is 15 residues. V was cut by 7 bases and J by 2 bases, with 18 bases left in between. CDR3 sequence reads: CASGPFGGSNYGYTF. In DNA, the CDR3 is TGTGCCAGCGGCCCTTTTGGGGGCTCCAACTATGGCTACACCTTC.

CDR3 protein: CASSLGLLDTQYF. The DNA for the CDR3 is TGCGCCAGCAGCCTGGGGCTCTTGGATACGCAGTATTTT. The gene calls are TRBV4-1 and TRBJ2-3, with D possibly matching TRBD1 (5 bases). The CDR3 length is 13 residues. With 4 bases removed from V and 6 bases from J, the gap between germline ends came to 11 bases. The germline CDR1 and CDR2 sequences are MGHRA and YSYEKL.

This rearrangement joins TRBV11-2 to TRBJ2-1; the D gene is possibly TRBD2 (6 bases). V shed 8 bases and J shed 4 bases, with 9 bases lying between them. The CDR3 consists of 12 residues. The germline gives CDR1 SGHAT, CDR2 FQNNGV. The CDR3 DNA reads TGTGCCAGCCGGAGGGGTTACAATGAGCAGTTCTTC. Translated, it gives CASRRGYNEQFF. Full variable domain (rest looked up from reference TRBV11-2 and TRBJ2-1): EAGVAQSPRYKIIEKRQSVAFWCNPISGHATLYWYQQILGQGPKLLIQFQNNGVVDDSQLPKDRFSAERLKGVDSTLKIQPAKLEDSAVYLCASRRGYNEQFFGPGTRLTVL.

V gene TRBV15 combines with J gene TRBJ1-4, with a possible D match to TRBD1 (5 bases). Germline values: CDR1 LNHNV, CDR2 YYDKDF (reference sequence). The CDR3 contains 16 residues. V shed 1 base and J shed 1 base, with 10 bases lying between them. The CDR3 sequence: CATSRVGGRTNEKLFF. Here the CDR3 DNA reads TGTGCCACCAGCAGAGTTGGGGGGAGAACTAATGAAAAACTGTTTTTT.

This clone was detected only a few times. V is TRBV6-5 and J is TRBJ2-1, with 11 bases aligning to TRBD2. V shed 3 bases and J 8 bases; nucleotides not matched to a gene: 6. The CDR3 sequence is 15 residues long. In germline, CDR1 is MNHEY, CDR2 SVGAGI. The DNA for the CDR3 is TGTGCCAGCAGTTATAAAATAGCGGGGGGGTATGAGCAGTTCTTC. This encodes CASSYKIAGGYEQFF.

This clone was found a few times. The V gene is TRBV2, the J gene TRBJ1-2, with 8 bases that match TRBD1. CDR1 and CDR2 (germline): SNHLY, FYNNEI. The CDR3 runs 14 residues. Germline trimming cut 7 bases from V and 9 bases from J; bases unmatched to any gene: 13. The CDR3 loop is CASTQLAGGKSYTF. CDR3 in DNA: TGTGCCAGCACCCAACTTGCAGGGGGCAAGAGCTACACCTTC.

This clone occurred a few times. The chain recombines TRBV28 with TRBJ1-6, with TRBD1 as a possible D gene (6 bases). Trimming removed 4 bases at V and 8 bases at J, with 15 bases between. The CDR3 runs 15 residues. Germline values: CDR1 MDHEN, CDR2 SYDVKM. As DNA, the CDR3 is TGTGCCAGCAGTTCCCAGGGGATTACGGATTCACCCCTCCACTTT. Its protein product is CASSSQGITDSPLHF.

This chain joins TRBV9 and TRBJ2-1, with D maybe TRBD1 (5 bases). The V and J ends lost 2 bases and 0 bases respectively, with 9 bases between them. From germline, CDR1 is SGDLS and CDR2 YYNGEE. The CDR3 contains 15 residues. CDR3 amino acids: CASSVDSLSYNEQFF. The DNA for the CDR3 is TGTGCCAGCAGCGTCGACAGCCTCTCCTACAATGAGCAGTTCTTC.

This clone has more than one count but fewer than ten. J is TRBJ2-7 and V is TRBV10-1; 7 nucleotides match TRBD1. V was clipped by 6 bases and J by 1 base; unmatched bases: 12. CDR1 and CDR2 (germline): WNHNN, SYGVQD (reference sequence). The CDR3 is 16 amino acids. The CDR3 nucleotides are TGCGCCAGCAGCCACTTCTCCCGGACAGGATCCTACGAGCAGTACTTC. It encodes CASSHFSRTGSYEQYF.

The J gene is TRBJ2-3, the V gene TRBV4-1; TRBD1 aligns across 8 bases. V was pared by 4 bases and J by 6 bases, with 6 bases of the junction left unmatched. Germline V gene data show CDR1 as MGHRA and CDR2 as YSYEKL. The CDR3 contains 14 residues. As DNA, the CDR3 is TGCGCCAGCAGCCGCGGACAGGGTTGGGATACGCAGTATTTT. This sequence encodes CASSRGQGWDTQYF.

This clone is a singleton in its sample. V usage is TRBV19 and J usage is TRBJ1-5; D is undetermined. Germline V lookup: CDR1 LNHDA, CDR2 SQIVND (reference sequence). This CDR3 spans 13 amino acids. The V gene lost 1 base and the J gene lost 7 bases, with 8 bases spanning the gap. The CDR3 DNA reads TGTGCCAGTAGTATAGTTTCGAGGCAGCCCCAGCATTTT. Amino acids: CASSIVSRQPQHF.

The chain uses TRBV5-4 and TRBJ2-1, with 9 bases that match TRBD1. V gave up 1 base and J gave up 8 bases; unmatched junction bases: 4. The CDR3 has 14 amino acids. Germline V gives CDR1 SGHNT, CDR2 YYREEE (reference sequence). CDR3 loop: CASSLRTGVDEQFF. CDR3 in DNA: TGTGCCAGCAGCTTGAGGACAGGGGTCGATGAGCAGTTCTTC.

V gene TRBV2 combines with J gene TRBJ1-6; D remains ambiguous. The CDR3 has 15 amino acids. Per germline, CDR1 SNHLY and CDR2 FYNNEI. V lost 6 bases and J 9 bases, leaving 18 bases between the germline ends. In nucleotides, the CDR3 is TGTGCCAGCAGAGAACTTGGAGTCTTTGGTTCACCCCTCCACTTT. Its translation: CASRELGVFGSPLHF.

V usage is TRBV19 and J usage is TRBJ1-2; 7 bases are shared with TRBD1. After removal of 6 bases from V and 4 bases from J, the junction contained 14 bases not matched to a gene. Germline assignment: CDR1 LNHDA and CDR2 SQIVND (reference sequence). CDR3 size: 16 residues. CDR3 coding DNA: TGTGCCAGTAGACCCCGACCTGACAGGGCGGGCTATGGCTACACCTTC. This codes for CASRPRPDRAGYGYTF.

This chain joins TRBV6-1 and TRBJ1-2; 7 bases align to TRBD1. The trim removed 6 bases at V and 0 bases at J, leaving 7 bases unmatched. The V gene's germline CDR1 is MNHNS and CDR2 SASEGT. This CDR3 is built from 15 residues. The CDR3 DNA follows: TGTGCCAGCAGAGACAGGGCCCTTTCTAACTATGGCTACACCTTC. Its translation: CASRDRALSNYGYTF.

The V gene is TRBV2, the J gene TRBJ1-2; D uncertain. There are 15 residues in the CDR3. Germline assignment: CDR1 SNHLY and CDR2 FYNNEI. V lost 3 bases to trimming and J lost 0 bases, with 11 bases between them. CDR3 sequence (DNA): TGTGCCAGCAGTGACCGGCGGAGAGCTAACTATGGCTACACCTTC. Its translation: CASSDRRRANYGYTF.

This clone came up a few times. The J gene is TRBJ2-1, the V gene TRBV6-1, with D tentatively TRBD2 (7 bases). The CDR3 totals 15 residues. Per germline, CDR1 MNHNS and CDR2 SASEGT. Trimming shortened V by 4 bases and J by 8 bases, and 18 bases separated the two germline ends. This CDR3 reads CASSAQGRGNYEQFF. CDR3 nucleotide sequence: TGTGCCAGCAGTGCCCAGGGGAGGGGGAACTATGAGCAGTTCTTC.

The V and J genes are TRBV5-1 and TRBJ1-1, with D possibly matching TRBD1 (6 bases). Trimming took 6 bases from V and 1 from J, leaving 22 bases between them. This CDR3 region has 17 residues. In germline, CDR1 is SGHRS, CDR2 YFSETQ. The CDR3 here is CASNPPLIEQGNTEAFF. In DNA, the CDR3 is TGCGCCAGCAACCCACCTTTGATAGAACAGGGGAACACTGAAGCTTTCTTT.

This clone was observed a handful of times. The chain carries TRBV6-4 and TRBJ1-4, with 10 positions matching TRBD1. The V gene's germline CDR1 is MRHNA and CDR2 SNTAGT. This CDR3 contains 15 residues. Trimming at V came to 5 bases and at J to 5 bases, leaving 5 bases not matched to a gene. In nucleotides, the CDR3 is TGTGCCAGCAGTAAAGGGGGACAGGGGAATGAAAAACTGTTTTTT. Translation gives CASSKGGQGNEKLFF.

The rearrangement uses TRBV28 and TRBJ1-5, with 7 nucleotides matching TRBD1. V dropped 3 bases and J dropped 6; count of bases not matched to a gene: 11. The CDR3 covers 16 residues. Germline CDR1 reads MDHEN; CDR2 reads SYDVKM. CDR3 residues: CASSLSPPGGSQPQHF. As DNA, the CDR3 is TGTGCCAGCAGTTTGAGCCCCCCAGGGGGGAGTCAGCCCCAGCATTTT.